Below are 5 T cell receptor beta chains sequenced from a single sample in a study of cytomegalovirus exposure and HLA in healthy donors. 60 Vbeta and 13 Jbeta primers were used in PCR. Using immunoSEQ multiplex PCR, the repertoire was profiled, and TCRdb retains in-frame clones only, with some absent. The sample has about 120,000 clones; roughly 80% are singletons. Sequenced: PBMCs. The receptors originated from a woman between 35 and 50 years old in good health and CMV-seropositive.

Comments on this clone: This sample includes further DNA sequences coding for the same CDR3. The chain couples TRBV7-8 to TRBJ2-1, with TRBD2 matching over 14 bases. With 2 bases clipped from V and 6 bases from J, the junction kept 3 bases outside the gene matches. The CDR3 is 16 residues long. CDR1 and CDR2 from the germline V gene are SGHVS and FQNEAQ. CDR3 region: CASSLTGTSGGNEQFF. Written as DNA, the CDR3 is TGTGCCAGCAGCTTAACCGGGACTAGCGGGGGCAATGAGCAGTTCTTC.

The genes are TRBV6-4 and TRBJ2-2; 8 nucleotides agree with TRBD1. CDR1 and CDR2 (germline): MRHNA, SNTAGT. V dropped 6 bases and J dropped 5; count of bases not matched to a gene: 5. This CDR3 comprises 14 residues. Here the CDR3 reads CASRAQGETGELFF. The CDR3 DNA follows: TGTGCCAGCAGGGCACAGGGGGAAACCGGGGAGCTGTTTTTT.

This clone was counted a single time. The chain carries TRBV9 and TRBJ1-3; no firm D call. Per germline, CDR1 SGDLS and CDR2 YYNGEE. The V end lost 0 bases, the J end lost 3 bases, and 13 bases lay between the germline ends. CDR3 length equals 16 residues. CDR3 DNA sequence: TGTGCCAGCAGCGTAGACGGAGGTTATTATGGAAACACCATATATTTT. It specifies CASSVDGGYYGNTIYF.

This sequence joins TRBV9 and TRBJ2-7, with TRBD2 matching over 8 bases. The germline V gene encodes CDR1 SGDLS and CDR2 YYNGEE. This CDR3 is 15 amino acids long. The V gene end was trimmed by 2 bases and the J gene end by 5 bases; junction bases not matched to a gene: 9. The CDR3 spells CASSVGGVLANEQYF. The CDR3 DNA follows: TGTGCCAGCAGCGTCGGGGGGGTTTTAGCCAACGAGCAGTACTTC.

The rearrangement uses TRBV6-5 and TRBJ2-7; 7 nucleotides align to TRBD1. The V gene's germline CDR1 is MNHEY and CDR2 SVGAGI. The CDR3 totals 15 residues. V shed 5 bases, J shed 2 bases, and the junction held 9 bases outside the gene matches. The CDR3 bases are TGTGCCAGCAGTAGCCCCGGGACAGAGACCTACGAGCAGTACTTC. Residues: CASSSPGTETYEQYF.